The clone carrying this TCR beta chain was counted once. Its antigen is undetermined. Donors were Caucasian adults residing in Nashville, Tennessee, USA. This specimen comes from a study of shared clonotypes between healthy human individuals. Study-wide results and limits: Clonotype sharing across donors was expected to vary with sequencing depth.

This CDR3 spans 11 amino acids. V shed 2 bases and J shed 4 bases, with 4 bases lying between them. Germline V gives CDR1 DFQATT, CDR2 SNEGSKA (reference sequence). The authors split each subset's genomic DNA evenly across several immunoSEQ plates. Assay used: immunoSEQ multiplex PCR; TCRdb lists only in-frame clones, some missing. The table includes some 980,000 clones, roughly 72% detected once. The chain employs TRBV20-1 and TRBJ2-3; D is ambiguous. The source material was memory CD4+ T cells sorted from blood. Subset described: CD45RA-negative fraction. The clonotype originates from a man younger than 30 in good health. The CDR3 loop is CSARPADTQYF. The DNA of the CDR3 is TGCAGTGCTAGACCCGCAGATACGCAGTATTTT.